This entry describes one TCR beta chain. Its specificity is unknown. Its ends do not fully match the called genes, so a read error is possible. RNA transcripts gave rise to amplified TCR beta CDR3 regions. The TCR CDR3 was amplified in a first-round RT-PCR using the HTBI primer set. TCRdb reprocessed the multiplex PCR reads via MiXCR and lists one record per CDR3 protein. The profile covers 550,000 to 700,000 distinct CDR3 sequences, with approximately 44% appearing a single time and around 17% taken by the ten largest. It was uncontrolled infection, other autoimmune disease, pregnancy or lactation that excluded patients. The study based diagnoses on clinical symptoms, serum thyroxine and TRAb, thyroid ultrasound and orbital computed tomography. The data derive from a study of T cells in Graves' hyperthyroidism and ophthalmopathy. Study conclusions and caveats: In the analysis, a 13 V-J model separated ophthalmopathy from stable hyperthyroidism. In blood, most of the thyroid clonotypes expanded above 0.001 were also present.

The CDR3 contains 15 residues. Germline V gene sequence: CDR1 MGHDK, CDR2 SYGVNS. The sample comprised peripheral blood or thyroid tissue (not recorded which). This clonotype originated in an adult woman with Graves' disease, either hyperthyroidism or ophthalmopathy (not recorded which). The V gene is TRBV25-1, the J gene TRBJ2-5; TRBD1 is a possible D gene (6 bases). CDR3 sequence (DNA): TGTGCCTGCAGTGTCCTAATCAGGGGTCGGGAGACCCAGTACTTC. Residues: CACSVLIRGRETQYF.